Below, 18 T cell receptor beta chains from the same sample are listed, as sequenced in a study of cytomegalovirus exposure and HLA in healthy donors (TCRdb year 2017). The receptor library was made with the immunoSEQ multiplex PCR assay. A mixture of 60 forward primers for TCR Vbeta segments and 13 reverse primers for TCR Jbeta segments was used in the multiplex PCR. As stored in TCRdb, this immuneACCESS dataset retains in-frame rearrangements with V and J assigned. A fraction of the clones does not appear; measured against another copy, unresolved V genes explain less than half of the discrepancy, and the remainder lacks a known reason. This sample holds 250,000 to 350,000 clones; about nine tenths were observed only once. The biggest ten clones account for roughly 4% of the sample. Sequencing input: PBMCs. Receptors were obtained from a man aged 35 to 55 in good health and CMV-seropositive.

The chain has TRBV6-5 and TRBJ1-2, with D maybe TRBD1 (5 bases). This CDR3 spans 13 amino acids. Germline V gene sequence: CDR1 MNHEY, CDR2 SVGAGI. The V gene lost 2 bases and the J gene lost 6 bases, with 10 bases spanning the gap. CDR3 sequence: CASSYRGWDGYTF. CDR3 coding DNA: TGTGCCAGCAGTTACCGGGGGTGGGATGGCTACACCTTC.

As DNA, the CDR3 is TGTGCCTGGGACCGCCAGGGGGCCGGGGAGCTGTTTTTT. It encodes CAWDRQGAGELFF. The V call is TRBV30, the J call TRBJ2-2; 7 bases fit TRBD1. The V gene's germline CDR1 is GTSNPN and CDR2 SVGIG (reference sequence). The CDR3 is 13 residues long. Losses at the gene ends were 5 bases for V and 6 bases for J; bases not matched to a gene: 6.

This chain connects TRBV11-2 to TRBJ2-1, with D possibly TRBD1 on 6 matching bases. The germline V and J ends were trimmed by 3 bases and 6 bases, with 21 bases remaining between them. The CDR3 consists of 17 residues. CDR1 and CDR2 (germline): SGHAT, FQNNGV. The CDR3 DNA reads TGTGCCAGCAGCTTCCTCTCTTTTGGGACACTCAGCAATGAGCAGTTCTTC. Translating it yields CASSFLSFGTLSNEQFF.

V usage is TRBV18 and J usage is TRBJ2-1; no clear D. V gave up 3 bases and J gave up 9 bases, with 15 bases separating them. This CDR3 is 14 amino acids long. Per germline, CDR1 KGHSH and CDR2 LQKENI. The CDR3 DNA reads TGTGCCAGCTCACCCGGGTTGTCGCGCGGTGAGCAGTTCTTC. This sequence encodes CASSPGLSRGEQFF.

The rearrangement uses TRBV14 and TRBJ2-7; weak D call: TRBD2 (5 bases). The CDR3 is 16 amino acids. V dropped 3 bases and J dropped 4 bases, with 19 bases sitting between them. CDR1 SGHDN and CDR2 FVKESK come from the germline V gene. The CDR3 DNA is TGTGCCAGCAGCCAGCCCAGTGGGGAGATGGGATACGAGCAGTACTTC. Encoded protein: CASSQPSGEMGYEQYF.

The chain has TRBV27 and TRBJ2-3; TRBD1 aligns across 7 bases. Germline trimming cut 5 bases from V and 2 bases from J; bases unmatched to any gene: 4. The CDR3 is 14 residues long. Germline loops: CDR1 MNHEY, CDR2 SMNVEV (reference sequence). In DNA, the CDR3 is TGTGCCAGCAGTCTGACAGGGACCACAGATACGCAGTATTTT. Its protein is CASSLTGTTDTQYF.

There are a few counts of this clone. The rearrangement joins TRBV10-3 to TRBJ2-7; tentative D call: TRBD2 (6 bases). CDR3 size: 13 residues. V was trimmed by 6 bases and J by 2 bases, leaving 11 bases between them. Germline-derived CDR1 and CDR2 are ENHRY and SYGVKD. In DNA, the CDR3 is TGTGCCATCAGCCCCCCGGGGGCCTACGAGCAGTACTTC. Protein: CAISPPGAYEQYF.

This sequence joins TRBV9 and TRBJ2-7; 13 bases map to TRBD2. The CDR3 runs to 16 residues. Germline V gene sequence: CDR1 SGDLS, CDR2 YYNGEE. V was clipped by 3 bases and J by 3 bases; unmatched bases: 6. The CDR3, as DNA: TGTGCCAGCAGCGCACTCGGGACTAGCGGGATCTACGAGCAGTACTTC. Its protein is CASSALGTSGIYEQYF.

The rearrangement uses TRBV28 and TRBJ2-7; possibly TRBD1 for D (5 bases). CDR3 size: 15 residues. Germline V CDR1 and CDR2: MDHEN, SYDVKM. Trimming shortened V by 4 bases and J by 2 bases, and 15 bases separated the two germline ends. The CDR3 here is CASSSLLGRTYEQYF. Here the CDR3 DNA reads TGTGCCAGCAGTTCCCTTTTGGGGCGGACCTACGAGCAGTACTTC.

The chain recombines TRBV28 with TRBJ1-1; D is unclear. CDR1 and CDR2 (germline): MDHEN, SYDVKM. V lost 9 bases and J 2 bases, leaving 7 bases between the germline ends. The length of the CDR3 is 11 residues. The CDR3 coding sequence is TGTGCCAGTTTCTTAAACACTGAAGCTTTCTTT. This gives the protein CASFLNTEAFF.

The CDR3 region has the DNA TGTGCCAGCAGGCACCGGGACAGACCAAACTATGGCTACACCTTC. Its protein product is CASRHRDRPNYGYTF. The V and J genes are TRBV28 and TRBJ1-2, with 7 bases identical to TRBD1. The germline gives CDR1 MDHEN, CDR2 SYDVKM. This CDR3 is 15 amino acids long. Unmatched junction bases numbered 9, after V lost 6 bases and J lost 2 bases.

V and J are TRBV5-1 and TRBJ2-7; TRBD2 is a possible D gene (5 bases). From germline, CDR1 is SGHRS and CDR2 YFSETQ. The CDR3 covers 14 residues. The V end lost 0 bases, the J end lost 7 bases, and 14 bases lay between the germline ends. CDR3 sequence reads: CASSLEGDALEQYF. In DNA form, the CDR3 reads TGCGCCAGCAGCTTGGAGGGAGATGCGTTAGAGCAGTACTTC.

The gene calls are TRBV4-3 and TRBJ1-4, with D unclear. The CDR3 covers 21 residues. CDR1 and CDR2 (germline): LGHNA, YSLEER. The V end lost 0 bases, the J end lost 0 bases, and 23 bases lay between the germline ends. The CDR3 region is CASSQDPPHGELDATNEKLFF. CDR3 DNA: TGCGCCAGCAGCCAAGATCCCCCTCACGGGGAGTTAGATGCAACTAATGAAAAACTGTTTTTT.

The chain joins TRBV6-1 to TRBJ2-1; 7 nucleotides line up with TRBD2. CDR1 and CDR2 from the germline V gene are MNHNS and SASEGT. Losses at the gene ends were 2 bases for V and 8 bases for J; bases not matched to a gene: 12. The CDR3 runs 16 residues. The CDR3 loop reads CASSEKWFGGGDEQFF. CDR3 DNA: TGTGCCAGCAGTGAAAAATGGTTTGGGGGGGGAGATGAGCAGTTCTTC.

This rearrangement joins TRBV6-1 to TRBJ1-1; D may be TRBD1 (5 bases). Deletions cut 3 bases from V and 3 bases from J, with 14 bases between. This CDR3 region has 15 residues. CDR1 and CDR2 (germline): MNHNS, SASEGT. The DNA of the CDR3 is TGTGCCAGCAGTGACACCGGGGGAAAAGACACTGAAGCTTTCTTT. As protein: CASSDTGGKDTEAFF.

The rearrangement links TRBV7-9 to TRBJ1-2; no clear D gene. Germline assignment: CDR1 SEHNR and CDR2 FQNEAQ (reference sequence). Trimming shortened V by 5 bases and J by 1 base, and 11 bases separated the two germline ends. There are 14 residues in the CDR3. For the CDR3, the DNA is TGTGCCAGCAGCCCACTCAGGCGTAACTATGGCTACACCTTC. Translation: CASSPLRRNYGYTF.

The chain links TRBV7-8 to TRBJ2-7, with D perhaps TRBD2 (5 bases). Trimming removed 9 bases from V and 4 bases from J, with 16 bases in between. Germline loops: CDR1 SGHVS, CDR2 FQNEAQ. The CDR3 sequence is 13 residues long. CDR3 residues: CASSEGARYEQYF. In DNA, the CDR3 is TGTGCCAGTAGTGAGGGTGCCAGATACGAGCAGTACTTC. The whole variable domain, filled in from reference TRBV7-8 and TRBJ2-7, reads GAGVSQSPRYKVAKRGQDVALRCDPISGHVSLFWYQQALGQGPEFLTYFQNEAQLDKSGLPSDRFFAERPEGSVSTLKIQRTQQEDSAVYLCASSEGARYEQYFGPGTRLTVT.

V is TRBV7-8 and J is TRBJ2-3; D remains unclear. Germline-derived CDR1 and CDR2 are SGHVS and FQNEAQ. V was trimmed by 2 bases and J by 3 bases, leaving 6 bases between them. The length of the CDR3 is 13 residues. The DNA of the CDR3 is TGTGCCAGCAGCTTACCCATTACAGATACGCAGTATTTT. This codes for CASSLPITDTQYF.